A selection of T cell receptor beta chains follows, all from one sample in a study of T-cell memory formation after mild COVID-19. TCRdb re-derived calls from the 5' RACE reads in MiXCR, one entry per CDR3 protein. Here the sample spans about 190,000 distinct CDR3 sequences, approximately 20% being singletons. Material: PBMCs or a T cell subset sorted from them (not recorded which). The origin of the receptors is an adult woman who had mild COVID-19 (a few samples of this study predate the infection). Cell type and time point are not known. Each CDR3 is given with its conserved first and last residue. Fields, in order: D gene, V gene, clone size, J gene, CDR3 DNA, CDR3 protein. The D gene is left open where the match is weak. The size of a clone is reported for some rows only, either as once, few or many, or as a class for expanded clones.

d_gene: TRBD2; v_gene: TRBV5-1; abundance: many; j_gene: TRBJ2-3; CDR3nt: TGCGCCAGCAGCTTGAGCGGGACTAACACAGATACGCAGTATTTT; CDR3aa: CASSLSGTNTDTQYF
d_gene: TRBD1; v_gene: TRBV18; abundance: NA; j_gene: TRBJ2-7; CDR3nt: TGTGCCAGCTCACGCGACAGGGTACGGGACGAGCAGTACTTC; CDR3aa: CASSRDRVRDEQYF
d_gene: NA; v_gene: TRBV15; abundance: NA; j_gene: TRBJ2-5; CDR3nt: TGTGCCACCCGAAGAGACCGGGGGCCAGAGACCCAGTACTTC; CDR3aa: CATRRDRGPETQYF
d_gene: NA; v_gene: TRBV9; abundance: NA; j_gene: TRBJ2-3; CDR3nt: TGTGCCAGCAGCCCACCTGAGACAGATACGCAGTATTTT; CDR3aa: CASSPPETDTQYF
d_gene: NA; v_gene: TRBV7-3; abundance: NA; j_gene: TRBJ2-3; CDR3nt: TGTGCCAGCAGCCGAGGACAAGTGAGCACAGATACGCAGTATTTT; CDR3aa: CASSRGQVSTDTQYF
d_gene: NA; v_gene: TRBV6-1; abundance: few; j_gene: TRBJ1-1; CDR3nt: TGTGCCAGCAGTGAAATCCTCGGACACACTGAAGCTTTCTTT; CDR3aa: CASSEILGHTEAFF
d_gene: NA; v_gene: TRBV29-1; abundance: few; j_gene: TRBJ1-5; CDR3nt: TGCAGCTATGGGAGTAACAATCAGCCCCAGCATTTT; CDR3aa: CSYGSNNQPQHF
d_gene: TRBD2; v_gene: TRBV5-1; abundance: few; j_gene: TRBJ2-5; CDR3nt: TGCGCCAGCAGCCCCCTACTAGCGGGGGGGCAAGAGACCCAGTACTTC; CDR3aa: CASSPLLAGGQETQYF
d_gene: TRBD2; v_gene: TRBV3-1; abundance: NA; j_gene: TRBJ2-5; CDR3nt: TGTGCCAGCAGCCTCCCCCGGACTAGTGAAGAGACCCAGTACTTC; CDR3aa: CASSLPRTSEETQYF
d_gene: NA; v_gene: TRBV5-1; abundance: NA; j_gene: TRBJ1-1; CDR3nt: TGCGCCAGCAGCTTGTTCTGGGGGACTGAAGCTTTCTTT; CDR3aa: CASSLFWGTEAFF
d_gene: NA; v_gene: TRBV28; abundance: NA; j_gene: TRBJ1-2; CDR3nt: TGTGCCAGCAGATCCCAGGACCCCCGGGACTATGGCTACACCTTC; CDR3aa: CASRSQDPRDYGYTF
d_gene: TRBD1; v_gene: TRBV5-5; abundance: NA; j_gene: TRBJ1-3; CDR3nt: TGTGCCAGCAGCTTGAGGGACCCAACAGGGGCCTACTCTGGAAACACCATATATTTT; CDR3aa: CASSLRDPTGAYSGNTIYF
d_gene: NA; v_gene: TRBV7-9; abundance: NA; j_gene: TRBJ1-4; CDR3nt: TGTGCCAGCAGTTCGGGACACAAGACTGAAAAACTGTTTTTT; CDR3aa: CASSSGHKTEKLFF
d_gene: TRBD1; v_gene: TRBV5-1; abundance: once; j_gene: TRBJ2-5; CDR3nt: TGCGCCAGCAGCTTGGTAGGCCAGGGGGTTCAAGAGACCCAGTACTTC; CDR3aa: CASSLVGQGVQETQYF
d_gene: NA; v_gene: TRBV6-2/TRBV6-3; abundance: NA; j_gene: TRBJ2-3; CDR3nt: TGTGCCAGCAGGCTATGGGGCACAGATACGCAGTATTTT; CDR3aa: CASRLWGTDTQYF
d_gene: TRBD1; v_gene: TRBV3-1; abundance: NA; j_gene: TRBJ2-7; CDR3nt: TGTGCCAGCAGCCAAGAAACAGGGGTGGGCGAGCAGTACTTC; CDR3aa: CASSQETGVGEQYF
d_gene: TRBD2; v_gene: TRBV7-3; abundance: NA; j_gene: TRBJ2-3; CDR3nt: TGTGCCAGCAGCTTAACGGGAGCGGGAACCACAGATACGCAGTATTTT; CDR3aa: CASSLTGAGTTDTQYF
d_gene: TRBD1; v_gene: TRBV2; abundance: NA; j_gene: TRBJ2-7; CDR3nt: TGTGCCAGCAGTGCGGGACAGCTATACGAGCAGTACTTC; CDR3aa: CASSAGQLYEQYF
d_gene: NA; v_gene: TRBV7-2; abundance: few; j_gene: TRBJ1-5; CDR3nt: TGTGCCAGCAGCTTAGGGAGAAATCAGCCCCAGCATTTT; CDR3aa: CASSLGRNQPQHF
d_gene: NA; v_gene: TRBV5-1; abundance: few; j_gene: TRBJ2-1; CDR3nt: TGCGCCAGCAGCTCACTCCAGAGCGGGGAGCAGTTCTTC; CDR3aa: CASSSLQSGEQFF
d_gene: NA; v_gene: TRBV12-3/TRBV12-4; abundance: NA; j_gene: TRBJ2-5; CDR3nt: TGTGCCAGCAGTTTAAGGGGAGGTGAAGAGACCCAGTACTTC; CDR3aa: CASSLRGGEETQYF
d_gene: NA; v_gene: TRBV20-1; abundance: NA; j_gene: TRBJ1-4; CDR3nt: TGCAGTGCTAGTGCGACAGTAGCAACTAATGAAAAACTGTTTTTT; CDR3aa: CSASATVATNEKLFF
d_gene: NA; v_gene: TRBV18; abundance: few; j_gene: TRBJ2-5; CDR3nt: TGTGCCAGCTCACCAGTGGCCGGGGAGACCCAGTACTTC; CDR3aa: CASSPVAGETQYF
d_gene: TRBD1; v_gene: TRBV12-3/TRBV12-4; abundance: NA; j_gene: TRBJ1-2; CDR3nt: TGTGCCAGCAGTTTAGGACAGGGGGCGCGGAACTATGGCTACACCTTC; CDR3aa: CASSLGQGARNYGYTF
d_gene: NA; v_gene: TRBV5-1; abundance: many; j_gene: TRBJ1-2; CDR3nt: TGCGCCAGCAGCGACACTCAGGGTATCTATGGCTACACCTTC; CDR3aa: CASSDTQGIYGYTF
d_gene: TRBD2; v_gene: TRBV12-3/TRBV12-4; abundance: few; j_gene: TRBJ2-5; CDR3nt: TGTGCCAGCAGTTCGCGAACGGGGACTAGCGGGGGAGAGACCCAGTACTTC; CDR3aa: CASSSRTGTSGGETQYF
d_gene: TRBD2; v_gene: TRBV7-2; abundance: few; j_gene: TRBJ2-1; CDR3nt: TGTGCCAGCAGCCCCGGACTAGCGGGGAACAATGAGCAGTTCTTC; CDR3aa: CASSPGLAGNNEQFF
d_gene: NA; v_gene: TRBV24-1; abundance: few; j_gene: TRBJ2-4; CDR3nt: TGTGCCACCAGTGATTTTAAAACGCGACTAGCCAAAAACATTCAGTACTTC; CDR3aa: CATSDFKTRLAKNIQYF
d_gene: NA; v_gene: TRBV29-1; abundance: NA; j_gene: TRBJ1-1; CDR3nt: TGCAGCATAAGTAGGGTTAACACTGAAGCTTTCTTT; CDR3aa: CSISRVNTEAFF
d_gene: NA; v_gene: TRBV5-1; abundance: NA; j_gene: TRBJ1-5; CDR3nt: TGCGCCAGCAGCTTGGGAGCCAGGAATAGCAATCAGCCCCAGCATTTT; CDR3aa: CASSLGARNSNQPQHF
d_gene: NA; v_gene: TRBV7-9; abundance: NA; j_gene: TRBJ1-1; CDR3nt: TGTGCCAGCAGCTTTCGGACGGCAGTGAACACTGAAGCTTTCTTT; CDR3aa: CASSFRTAVNTEAFF
d_gene: TRBD1; v_gene: TRBV7-6; abundance: many; j_gene: TRBJ2-5; CDR3nt: TGTGCCAGCGGAAGGGGGCATCAAGAGACCCAGTACTTC; CDR3aa: CASGRGHQETQYF
d_gene: TRBD2; v_gene: TRBV20-1; abundance: few; j_gene: TRBJ2-1; CDR3nt: TGCAGTGCTCGGGGGGTAGCGGCATCCTACAATGAGCAGTTCTTC; CDR3aa: CSARGVAASYNEQFF
d_gene: NA; v_gene: TRBV12-3/TRBV12-4; abundance: NA; j_gene: TRBJ1-1; CDR3nt: TGTGCCAGCAGTCCTACCACAGGGACGGGCACTGAAGCTTTCTTT; CDR3aa: CASSPTTGTGTEAFF
d_gene: TRBD1; v_gene: TRBV5-1; abundance: NA; j_gene: TRBJ1-2; CDR3nt: TGCGCCAGCAGCTTGGACTCAAGCACGGACAGGGCAAATGGCTACACCTTC; CDR3aa: CASSLDSSTDRANGYTF
d_gene: NA; v_gene: TRBV2; abundance: few; j_gene: TRBJ1-1; CDR3nt: TGTGCCAGCAGTGAAGGGCAGGGGAACACTGAAGCTTTCTTT; CDR3aa: CASSEGQGNTEAFF
d_gene: TRBD1; v_gene: TRBV7-8; abundance: many; j_gene: TRBJ2-5; CDR3nt: TGTGCCAGCAGCTCTAAACAGGGGGCTTTTTTAGAGACCCAGTACTTC; CDR3aa: CASSSKQGAFLETQYF
d_gene: NA; v_gene: TRBV5-6; abundance: few; j_gene: TRBJ1-6; CDR3nt: TGTGCCAGCAGCTTGAGCGGATCACCCCTCCACTTT; CDR3aa: CASSLSGSPLHF
d_gene: NA; v_gene: TRBV12-3/TRBV12-4; abundance: NA; j_gene: TRBJ1-1; CDR3nt: TGTGCCAGCAGTTTCTGGACACTAACAACCTCGAACACTGAAGCTTTCTTT; CDR3aa: CASSFWTLTTSNTEAFF
d_gene: NA; v_gene: TRBV30; abundance: NA; j_gene: TRBJ1-1; CDR3nt: TGTGCCTGGAGAAAGAACACTGAAGCTTTCTTT; CDR3aa: CAWRKNTEAFF
d_gene: TRBD2; v_gene: TRBV5-6; abundance: few; j_gene: TRBJ2-2; CDR3nt: TGTGCCAGCAGCTCACCGGGACTAGCTGGGGACACCGGGGAGCTGTTTTTT; CDR3aa: CASSSPGLAGDTGELFF
d_gene: TRBD2; v_gene: TRBV7-2; abundance: many; j_gene: TRBJ2-7; CDR3nt: TGTGCCAGCAGCTTATCACTAGCGGGTTACGAGCAGTACTTC; CDR3aa: CASSLSLAGYEQYF
d_gene: NA; v_gene: TRBV7-7; abundance: NA; j_gene: TRBJ2-1; CDR3nt: TGTGCCAGCAGCTTAGGCGGTGGGGCAGGCATTAATGAGCAGTTCTTC; CDR3aa: CASSLGGGAGINEQFF
d_gene: NA; v_gene: TRBV5-1; abundance: NA; j_gene: TRBJ2-5; CDR3nt: TGCGCCAGCAGCTTTTCACAAGAGACCCAGTACTTC; CDR3aa: CASSFSQETQYF
d_gene: NA; v_gene: TRBV5-1; abundance: NA; j_gene: TRBJ2-3; CDR3nt: TGCGCCAGCAGCTTGGGACAAACAGGGGACTACACAGATACGCAGTATTTT; CDR3aa: CASSLGQTGDYTDTQYF
d_gene: TRBD1; v_gene: TRBV5-1; abundance: few; j_gene: TRBJ1-1; CDR3nt: TGCGCCAGCAGCCTCAGAAGTGGGACAGTCGAGTTTGGCACTGAAGCTTTCTTT; CDR3aa: CASSLRSGTVEFGTEAFF
d_gene: NA; v_gene: TRBV12-3/TRBV12-4; abundance: NA; j_gene: TRBJ1-5; CDR3nt: TGTGCCAGCAGTCCCGGGGGCAAGCATCAGCCCCAGCATTTT; CDR3aa: CASSPGGKHQPQHF
d_gene: NA; v_gene: TRBV12-3/TRBV12-4; abundance: few; j_gene: TRBJ2-1; CDR3nt: TGTGCCAGCATCTTGGGGAGGCTTCCCTACAATGAGCAGTTCTTC; CDR3aa: CASILGRLPYNEQFF
d_gene: NA; v_gene: TRBV24-1; abundance: NA; j_gene: TRBJ1-5; CDR3nt: TGTGCCACCAGTGATGCTCGATCAGGGGATCAGCCCCAGCATTTT; CDR3aa: CATSDARSGDQPQHF
d_gene: TRBD1; v_gene: TRBV24-1; abundance: NA; j_gene: TRBJ1-1; CDR3nt: TGTGCCACCAGTGACGCCCAGGGGGCAAGGACTGAAGCTTTCTTT; CDR3aa: CATSDAQGARTEAFF